Below, 26 T cell receptor beta chains from the same sample are listed, as sequenced in a study of STAT5B mutations in CD4+ large granular lymphocyte leukemia. Libraries were prepared by immunoSEQ multiplex PCR; TCRdb keeps only in-frame clonotypes and omits some of them. The sample lists approximately 20,000 clones, 82% occurring once. The sample taken for sequencing was CD4+ T cells from blood buffy coats. The receptors here all came from a human donor in good health.

This chain links TRBV28 with TRBJ2-2; a possible D gene is TRBD2 (6 bases). The CDR3 runs 14 residues. CDR1 is MDHEN and CDR2 is SYDVKM in the germline V gene. Trimming pared 2 bases from V and 4 bases from J, leaving 8 bases between. CDR3 sequence: CASSLAGGTGELFF. For the CDR3, the DNA is TGTGCCAGCAGTTTAGCCGGGGGCACCGGGGAGCTGTTTTTT.

The rearrangement uses TRBV11-2 and TRBJ2-3; 7 nucleotides line up with TRBD1. The germline gives CDR1 SGHAT, CDR2 FQNNGV. The CDR3 totals 15 residues. V shed 5 bases and J 0 bases; nucleotides not matched to a gene: 5. The CDR3 coding sequence is TGTGCCAGCAGCACGCCGGGACAGAGCACAGATACGCAGTATTTT. Its translation: CASSTPGQSTDTQYF. Together with reference TRBV11-2 and TRBJ2-3, the CDR3 gives the full variable domain: EAGVAQSPRYKIIEKRQSVAFWCNPISGHATLYWYQQILGQGPKLLIQFQNNGVVDDSQLPKDRFSAERLKGVDSTLKIQPAKLEDSAVYLCASSTPGQSTDTQYFGPGTRLTVL.

The chain couples TRBV18 to TRBJ2-7; no clear D gene. Trimming removed 3 bases from V and 1 base from J, with 4 bases in between. The CDR3 is made up of 12 amino acids. The germline V gene encodes CDR1 KGHSH and CDR2 LQKENI. The CDR3 DNA is TGTGCCAGCTCACCTCAGTCCTACGAGCAGTACTTC. This translates into CASSPQSYEQYF.

This clone was picked up a small number of times. The chain links TRBV5-4 to TRBJ2-3, with a tentative D call TRBD2 (6 bases). The germline gives CDR1 SGHNT, CDR2 YYREEE (reference sequence). This CDR3 spans 14 amino acids. V lost 4 bases and J lost 5, with 14 bases in between. The CDR3 DNA reads TGTGCCAGCAGCCCCTCTCTTAGCGGAGATACGCAGTATTTT. This gives the protein CASSPSLSGDTQYF.

The rearrangement uses TRBV2 and TRBJ1-2; 7 bases agree with TRBD1. In germline, CDR1 is SNHLY, CDR2 FYNNEI. The CDR3 extends over 14 amino acids. Losses at the gene ends were 9 bases for V and 4 bases for J; bases not matched to a gene: 11. The CDR3 nucleotides are TGTGCCAGTCAAACAGGGGAGGTTGGCTATGGCTACACCTTC. This codes for CASQTGEVGYGYTF.

This clone came up once. This sample includes further DNA sequences coding for the same CDR3. The chain joins TRBV19 to TRBJ1-1; D is unresolved. The CDR3 runs to 14 residues. With 3 bases removed from V and 3 bases from J, the gap between germline ends came to 11 bases. Looked up from germline, CDR1 is LNHDA and CDR2 is SQIVND (reference sequence). The CDR3: CASSIRAGYTEAFF. CDR3 coding DNA: TGTGCCAGTAGTATTCGCGCAGGTTACACTGAAGCTTTCTTT. The full variable domain, rest sourced from reference TRBV19 and TRBJ1-1, is DGGITQSPKYLFRKEGQNVTLSCEQNLNHDAMYWYRQDPGQGLRLIYYSQIVNDFQKGDIAEGYSVSREKKESFPLTVTSAQKNPTAFYLCASSIRAGYTEAFFGQGTRLTVV.

This rearrangement joins TRBV30 to TRBJ2-3; the match to TRBD2 covers 11 bases. Germline V lookup: CDR1 GTSNPN, CDR2 SVGIG (reference sequence). J lost 10 bases, V lost 5 bases, and 11 bases had no gene match. There are 14 residues in the CDR3. CDR3 nucleotides: TGTGCCTGGGAACTAGCGGGGGAGGGGAATGCGCAGTATTTT. Its protein is CAWELAGEGNAQYF.

The chain uses TRBV19 and TRBJ2-5, with TRBD2 matching 9 bases. The J segment lost 4 bases and the V segment lost 3 bases, leaving 9 bases of the junction unmatched. Germline assignment: CDR1 LNHDA and CDR2 SQIVND (reference sequence). This CDR3 has 16 residues. CDR3 bases: TGTGCCAGTAGTATTACGGGACTAGCATGGGGAGAGACCCAGTACTTC. Its protein product is CASSITGLAWGETQYF.

The chain joins TRBV7-2 to TRBJ1-5; 9 bases map to TRBD1. The CDR3 sequence is 15 residues long. CDR1 is SGHTA, CDR2 FQGNSA, per germline. Trimming at V came to 3 bases and at J to 6 bases, leaving 6 bases not matched to a gene. In nucleotides, the CDR3 is TGTGCCAGCAGCTTGGGACAGGGTAGGACTCAGCCCCAGCATTTT. It specifies CASSLGQGRTQPQHF.

The chain couples TRBV4-2 to TRBJ1-2; a possible D gene is TRBD1 (5 bases). CDR3 length: 16 amino acids. V was pared by 0 bases and J by 2 bases, with 13 bases between. Germline loops: CDR1 LGHNA, CDR2 YNFKEQ. The CDR3 nucleotides are TGTGCCAGCAGCCAAGATTACGTTGGGGGGAACTATGGCTACACCTTC. It specifies CASSQDYVGGNYGYTF.

The gene calls are TRBV6-4 and TRBJ2-3; possible D gene TRBD2, 7 bases. Between the trimmed V and J ends, which lost 2 bases and 0 bases, there was a span of 15 bases. CDR3 length equals 17 residues. CDR1 and CDR2 (germline): MRHNA, SNTAGT. CDR3 nucleotides: TGTGCCAGCAGTGACCCTCAGGGAGGGGGTAGCACAGATACGCAGTATTTT. It translates to CASSDPQGGGSTDTQYF.

This chain connects TRBV18 to TRBJ2-3; D gene uncertain. This CDR3 spans 12 amino acids. From germline, CDR1 is KGHSH and CDR2 LQKENI. Trimming cost V 3 bases and J 6 bases, with 7 bases left between them. The DNA of the CDR3 is TGTGCCAGCTCACCGGAAACGGATACGCAGTATTTT. This sequence encodes CASSPETDTQYF. Full variable domain (missing parts from reference TRBV18 and TRBJ2-3): NAGVMQNPRHLVRRRGQEARLRCSPMKGHSHVYWYRQLPEEGLKFMVYLQKENIIDESGMPKERFSAEFPKEGPSILRIQQVVRGDSAAYFCASSPETDTQYFGPGTRLTVL.

The V and J genes are TRBV4-3 and TRBJ2-7, with 8 bases that match TRBD1. The germline CDR1 and CDR2 sequences are LGHNA and YSLEER. The CDR3 is 15 residues long. J gave up 5 bases and V 4 bases, and 10 bases lay outside the gene matches. The CDR3 spells CASSPGQGKWDEQYF. The CDR3 region has the DNA TGCGCCAGCAGCCCCGGACAGGGAAAATGGGACGAGCAGTACTTC.

The rearrangement links TRBV4-2 to TRBJ2-1; D may be TRBD1 (6 bases). Trimming shortened V by 0 bases and J by 2 bases, and 11 bases separated the two germline ends. Germline CDR1 and CDR2: LGHNA and YNFKEQ. The CDR3 is made up of 16 amino acids. Here the CDR3 DNA reads TGTGCCAGCAGCCAAGAAAGGACAGCTACCTACAATGAGCAGTTCTTC. It encodes CASSQERTATYNEQFF.

The chain joins TRBV20-1 to TRBJ1-2; 7 positions match TRBD1. The CDR3 has 11 residues. Germline V lookup: CDR1 DFQATT, CDR2 SNEGSKA (reference sequence). The V gene end was trimmed by 5 bases and the J gene end by 8 bases; junction bases not matched to a gene: 5. The DNA for the CDR3 is TGCAGTGCTCCCAGGGGGGAGGGCTACACCTTC. Translated: CSAPRGEGYTF.

The genes are TRBV19 and TRBJ2-1; D is unclear. V lost 4 bases and J lost 7, with 17 bases in between. Germline V lookup: CDR1 LNHDA, CDR2 SQIVND (reference sequence). The CDR3 is 15 residues long. The CDR3 region is CASSTKAPLANEQFF. The CDR3 nucleotides are TGTGCCAGTAGTACTAAAGCCCCGTTAGCTAATGAGCAGTTCTTC.

The chain employs TRBV28 and TRBJ1-1, with D possibly TRBD1 on 6 matching bases. Germline V lookup: CDR1 MDHEN, CDR2 SYDVKM. This CDR3 is built from 19 residues. Between the trimmed V and J ends, which lost 2 bases and 0 bases, there was a span of 22 bases. CDR3 region: CASSLTGVGLNRVNTEAFF. In DNA, the CDR3 is TGTGCCAGCAGTTTAACGGGGGTGGGGTTAAACAGGGTGAACACTGAAGCTTTCTTT.

The J gene is TRBJ1-2, the V gene TRBV9; weak D call: TRBD1 (5 bases). Germline assignment: CDR1 SGDLS and CDR2 YYNGEE. This CDR3 is 13 amino acids long. Trimming shortened V by 10 bases and J by 5 bases, and 18 bases separated the two germline ends. This CDR3 reads CAPKGQGGYGYTF. The DNA of the CDR3 is TGTGCCCCTAAGGGGCAGGGCGGGTATGGCTACACCTTC. The full variable domain, with the rest looked up from reference TRBV9 and TRBJ1-2, is DSGVTQTPKHLITATGQRVTLRCSPRSGDLSVYWYQQSLDQGLQFLIQYYNGEERAKGNILERFSAQQFPDLHSELNLSSLELGDSALYFCAPKGQGGYGYTFGSGTRLTVV.

This chain joins TRBV7-2 and TRBJ2-7, with 15 bases matching TRBD2. V shed 5 bases and J 6 bases; nucleotides not matched to a gene: 11. CDR1 is SGHTA and CDR2 is FQGNSA in the germline V gene. The CDR3 is 17 amino acids. This CDR3 reads CASSVQIAGLAGGEQYF. CDR3 nucleotides: TGTGCCAGCAGCGTTCAAATCGCGGGACTAGCGGGGGGCGAGCAGTACTTC.

V is TRBV5-1 and J is TRBJ2-3; tentatively, D is TRBD1 (6 bases). CDR1 SGHRS and CDR2 YFSETQ come from the germline V gene. The CDR3 is 14 residues long. Trimming removed 0 bases at V and 4 bases at J, with 9 bases between. The CDR3, as DNA: TGCGCCAGCAGCTTGGGGGGGCCGGCAGATACGCAGTATTTT. It translates to CASSLGGPADTQYF.

The CDR3, as DNA: TGTGCCAGCAGCACGGACAGGGGAGGTACGAATGAGCAGTTCTTC. It encodes CASSTDRGGTNEQFF. The V call is TRBV5-4, the J call TRBJ2-1; TRBD1 matches at 9 bases. The CDR3 is 15 residues long. Looked up from germline, CDR1 is SGHNT and CDR2 is YYREEE (reference sequence). The V and J ends lost 4 bases and 7 bases, in that order; junction bases with no gene match: 9.

This chain uses TRBV18 with TRBJ2-5; D may be TRBD1 or TRBD2 (5 bases each). The CDR3 runs 14 residues. Germline V gene lookup returns CDR1 KGHSH and CDR2 LQKENI. V dropped 3 bases and J dropped 3 bases, with 11 bases sitting between them. CDR3 in DNA: TGTGCCAGCTCACCTTTGAGGGGTAAAGAGACCCAGTACTTC. Translating it yields CASSPLRGKETQYF.

The gene calls are TRBV6-4 and TRBJ2-1; 9 bases map to TRBD2. CDR1 is MRHNA and CDR2 is SNTAGT in the germline V gene. The length of the CDR3 is 15 residues. J gave up 3 bases and V 3 bases, and 3 bases lay outside the gene matches. The CDR3 nucleotides read TGTGCCAGCAGTGAGCGGGAGGGCCGCTACAATGAGCAGTTCTTC. It codes for CASSEREGRYNEQFF.

V is TRBV19 and J is TRBJ2-2; TRBD1 aligns across 10 bases. The CDR3 extends over 16 amino acids. CDR1 and CDR2 (germline): LNHDA, SQIVND (reference sequence). V shed 7 bases, J shed 3 bases, and the junction held 8 bases outside the gene matches. The CDR3 is CASKGLGQGYTGELFF. The CDR3, as DNA: TGTGCCAGTAAGGGATTGGGACAGGGGTACACCGGGGAGCTGTTTTTT.

The V gene is TRBV29-1, the J gene TRBJ2-7; 7 positions agree with TRBD1. After removal of 0 bases from V and 0 bases from J, the junction contained 5 bases not matched to a gene. Looked up from germline, CDR1 is SQVTM and CDR2 is ANQGSEA. This CDR3 comprises 15 residues. The CDR3 loop is CSVEDTRGSSYEQYF. The CDR3 region has the DNA TGCAGCGTTGAAGATACCAGGGGGAGCTCCTACGAGCAGTACTTC.

The rearrangement links TRBV19 to TRBJ1-1, with 8 bases identical to TRBD1. The CDR3 loop spans 15 amino acids. The ends lost 6 bases at V and 1 base at J; junction bases unmatched: 7. The germline CDR1 and CDR2 sequences are LNHDA and SQIVND (reference sequence). In nucleotides, the CDR3 is TGTGCCAGTAGAATCGGACAGGGTGCGAACACTGAAGCTTTCTTT. It yields the protein CASRIGQGANTEAFF.